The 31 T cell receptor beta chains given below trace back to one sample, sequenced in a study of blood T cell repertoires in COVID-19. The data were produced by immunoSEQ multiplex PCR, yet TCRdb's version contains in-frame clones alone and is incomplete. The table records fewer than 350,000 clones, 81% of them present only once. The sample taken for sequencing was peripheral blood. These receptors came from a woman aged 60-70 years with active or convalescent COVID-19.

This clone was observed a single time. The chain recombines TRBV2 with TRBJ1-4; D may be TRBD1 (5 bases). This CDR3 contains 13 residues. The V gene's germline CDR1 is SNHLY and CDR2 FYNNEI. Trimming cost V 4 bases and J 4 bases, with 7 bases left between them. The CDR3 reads CASSAGVNEKLFF. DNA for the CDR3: TGTGCCAGCAGTGCGGGGGTTAATGAAAAACTGTTTTTT.

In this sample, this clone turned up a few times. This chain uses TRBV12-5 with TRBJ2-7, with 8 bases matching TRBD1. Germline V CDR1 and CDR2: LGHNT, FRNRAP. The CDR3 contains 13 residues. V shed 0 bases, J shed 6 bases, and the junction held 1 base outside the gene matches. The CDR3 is CASGLVGTGEQYF. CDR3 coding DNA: TGTGCTAGTGGTTTGGTCGGGACAGGCGAGCAGTACTTC. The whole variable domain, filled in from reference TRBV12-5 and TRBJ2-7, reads DARVTQTPRHKVTEMGQEVTMRCQPILGHNTVFWYRQTMMQGLELLAYFRNRAPLDDSGMPKDRFSAEMPDATLATLKIQPSEPRDSAVYFCASGLVGTGEQYFGPGTRLTVT.

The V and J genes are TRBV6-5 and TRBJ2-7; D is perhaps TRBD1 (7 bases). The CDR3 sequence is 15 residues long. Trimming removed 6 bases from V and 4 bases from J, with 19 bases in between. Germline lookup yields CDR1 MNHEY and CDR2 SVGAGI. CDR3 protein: CASREGANELYEQYF. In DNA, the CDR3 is TGTGCCAGCAGGGAGGGGGCCAACGAGCTGTACGAGCAGTACTTC.

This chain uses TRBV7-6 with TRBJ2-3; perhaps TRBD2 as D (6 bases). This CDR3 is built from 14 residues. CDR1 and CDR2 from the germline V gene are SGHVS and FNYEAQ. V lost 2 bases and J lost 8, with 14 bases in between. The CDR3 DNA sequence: TGTGCCAGCAGCTTATTTCCGGGGGATTTTACGCAGTATTTT. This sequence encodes CASSLFPGDFTQYF.

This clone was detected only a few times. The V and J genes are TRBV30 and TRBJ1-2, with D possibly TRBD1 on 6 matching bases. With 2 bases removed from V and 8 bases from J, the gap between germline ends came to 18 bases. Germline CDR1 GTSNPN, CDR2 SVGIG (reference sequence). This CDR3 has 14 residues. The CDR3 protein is CAWSSNHREGGYTF. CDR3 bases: TGTGCCTGGAGTTCAAATCACAGGGAAGGCGGCTACACCTTC.

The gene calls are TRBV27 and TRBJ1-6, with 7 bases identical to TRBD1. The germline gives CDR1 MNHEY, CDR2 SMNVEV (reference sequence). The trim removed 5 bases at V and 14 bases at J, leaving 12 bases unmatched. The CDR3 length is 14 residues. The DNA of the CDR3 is TGTGCCAGCAGTCCCCTCTCCCGACAGGGTACCCTCCACTTT. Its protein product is CASSPLSRQGTLHF.

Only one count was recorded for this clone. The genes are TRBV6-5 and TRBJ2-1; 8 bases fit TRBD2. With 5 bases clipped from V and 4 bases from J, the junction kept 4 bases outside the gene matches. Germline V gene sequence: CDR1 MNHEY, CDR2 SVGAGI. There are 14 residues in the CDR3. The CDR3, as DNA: TGTGCCAGCAGTATTCGGGGGGGATACAATGAGCAGTTCTTC. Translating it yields CASSIRGGYNEQFF.

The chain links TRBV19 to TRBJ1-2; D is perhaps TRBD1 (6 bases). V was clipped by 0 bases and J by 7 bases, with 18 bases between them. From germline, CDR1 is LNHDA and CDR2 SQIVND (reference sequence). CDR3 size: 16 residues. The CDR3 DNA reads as TGTGCCAGTAGTATAGAGGGACCCGGGACAACGGCTGGCTACACCTTC. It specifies CASSIEGPGTTAGYTF.

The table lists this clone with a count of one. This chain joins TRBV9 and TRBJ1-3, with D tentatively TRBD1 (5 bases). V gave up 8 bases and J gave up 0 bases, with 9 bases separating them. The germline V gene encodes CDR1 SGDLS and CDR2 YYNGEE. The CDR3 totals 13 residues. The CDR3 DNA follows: TGTGCCAGTACAGGTGCCTCTGGAAACACCATATATTTT. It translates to CASTGASGNTIYF. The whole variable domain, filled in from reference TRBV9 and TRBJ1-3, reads DSGVTQTPKHLITATGQRVTLRCSPRSGDLSVYWYQQSLDQGLQFLIQYYNGEERAKGNILERFSAQQFPDLHSELNLSSLELGDSALYFCASTGASGNTIYFGEGSWLTVV.

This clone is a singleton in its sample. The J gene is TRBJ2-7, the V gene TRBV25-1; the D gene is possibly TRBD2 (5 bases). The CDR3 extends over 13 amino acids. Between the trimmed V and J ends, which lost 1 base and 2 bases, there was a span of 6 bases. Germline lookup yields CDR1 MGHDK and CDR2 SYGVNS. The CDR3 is CASSESGTYEQYF. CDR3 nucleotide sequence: TGTGCCAGCAGTGAATCGGGAACCTACGAGCAGTACTTC.

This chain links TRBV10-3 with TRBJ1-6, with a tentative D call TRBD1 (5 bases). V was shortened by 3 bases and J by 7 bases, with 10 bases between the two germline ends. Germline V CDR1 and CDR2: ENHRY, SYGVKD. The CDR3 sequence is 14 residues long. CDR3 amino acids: CAISDSGGNSPLHF. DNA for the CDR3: TGTGCCATCAGTGATTCGGGGGGGAATTCACCCCTCCACTTT.

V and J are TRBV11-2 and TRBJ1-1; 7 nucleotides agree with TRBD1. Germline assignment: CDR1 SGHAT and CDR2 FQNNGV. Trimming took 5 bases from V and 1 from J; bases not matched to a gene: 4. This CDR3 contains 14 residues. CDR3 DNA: TGTGCCAGCAGCCCCCGGACAGGGAACACTGAAGCTTTCTTT. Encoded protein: CASSPRTGNTEAFF.

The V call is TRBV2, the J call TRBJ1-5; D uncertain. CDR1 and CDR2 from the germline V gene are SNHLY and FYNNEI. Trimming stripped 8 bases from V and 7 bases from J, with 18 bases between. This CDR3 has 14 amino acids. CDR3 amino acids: CASHRGQVYQPQHF. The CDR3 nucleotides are TGTGCCAGCCATCGTGGGCAGGTCTACCAGCCCCAGCATTTT. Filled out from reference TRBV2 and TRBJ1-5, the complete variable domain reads EPEVTQTPSHQVTQMGQEVILRCVPISNHLYFYWYRQILGQKVEFLVSFYNNEISEKSEIFDDQFSVERPDGSNFTLKIRSTKLEDSAMYFCASHRGQVYQPQHFGDGTRLSIL.

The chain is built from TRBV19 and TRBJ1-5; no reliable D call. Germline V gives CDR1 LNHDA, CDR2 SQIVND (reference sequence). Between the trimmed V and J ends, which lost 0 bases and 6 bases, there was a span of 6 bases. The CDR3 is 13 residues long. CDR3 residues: CASSIDGGQPQHF. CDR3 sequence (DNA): TGTGCCAGTAGTATAGATGGAGGTCAGCCCCAGCATTTT.

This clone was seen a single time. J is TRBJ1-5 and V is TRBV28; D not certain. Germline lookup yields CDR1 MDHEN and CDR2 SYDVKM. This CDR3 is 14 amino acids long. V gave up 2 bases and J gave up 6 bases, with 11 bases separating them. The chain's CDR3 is CASSLVLSRQPQHF. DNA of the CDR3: TGTGCCAGCAGTTTAGTCCTCTCTCGTCAGCCCCAGCATTTT.

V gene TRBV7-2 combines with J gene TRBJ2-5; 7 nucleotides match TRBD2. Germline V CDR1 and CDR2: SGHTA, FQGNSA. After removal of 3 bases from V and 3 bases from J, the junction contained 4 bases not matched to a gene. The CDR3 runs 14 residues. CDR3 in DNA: TGTGCCAGCAGCTTCGGGGGGAGCGAAGAGACCCAGTACTTC. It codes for CASSFGGSEETQYF. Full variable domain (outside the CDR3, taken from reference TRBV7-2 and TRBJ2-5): GAGVSQSPSNKVTEKGKDVELRCDPISGHTALYWYRQSLGQGLEFLIYFQGNSAPDKSGLPSDRFSAERTGGSVSTLTIQRTQQEDSAVYLCASSFGGSEETQYFGPGTRLLVL.

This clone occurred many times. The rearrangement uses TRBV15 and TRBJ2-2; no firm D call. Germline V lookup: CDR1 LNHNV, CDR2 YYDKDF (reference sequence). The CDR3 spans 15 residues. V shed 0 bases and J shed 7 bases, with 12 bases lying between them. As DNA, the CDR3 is TGTGCCACCAGCAGAGAAGGTCGAGCGATCGGGGAGCTGTTTTTT. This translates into CATSREGRAIGELFF.

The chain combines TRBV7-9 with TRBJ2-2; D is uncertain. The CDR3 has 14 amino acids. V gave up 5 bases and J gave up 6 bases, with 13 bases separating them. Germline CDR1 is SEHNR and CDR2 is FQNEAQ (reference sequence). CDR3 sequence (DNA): TGTGCCAGCAGCCCCGTTTCCCCCCCCGGGGAGCTGTTTTTT. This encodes CASSPVSPPGELFF.

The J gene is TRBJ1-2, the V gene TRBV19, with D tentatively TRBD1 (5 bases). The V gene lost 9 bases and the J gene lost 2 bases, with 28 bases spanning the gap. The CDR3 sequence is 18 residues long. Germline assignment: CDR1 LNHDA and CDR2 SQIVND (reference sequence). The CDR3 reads CASRPTVGWQGVNYGYTF. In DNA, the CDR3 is TGTGCCAGCAGACCGACCGTAGGCTGGCAAGGGGTAAACTATGGCTACACCTTC.

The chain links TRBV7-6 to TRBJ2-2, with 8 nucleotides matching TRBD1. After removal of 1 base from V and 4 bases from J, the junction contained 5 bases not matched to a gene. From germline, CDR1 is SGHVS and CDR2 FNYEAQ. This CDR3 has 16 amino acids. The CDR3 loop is CASSLDGQGGTGELFF. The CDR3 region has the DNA TGTGCCAGCAGCTTAGACGGACAGGGTGGCACCGGGGAGCTGTTTTTT. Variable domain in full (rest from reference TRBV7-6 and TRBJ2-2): GAGVSQSPRYKVTKRGQDVALRCDPISGHVSLYWYRQALGQGPEFLTYFNYEAQQDKSGLPNDRFSAERPEGSISTLTIQRTEQRDSAMYRCASSLDGQGGTGELFFGEGSRLTVL.

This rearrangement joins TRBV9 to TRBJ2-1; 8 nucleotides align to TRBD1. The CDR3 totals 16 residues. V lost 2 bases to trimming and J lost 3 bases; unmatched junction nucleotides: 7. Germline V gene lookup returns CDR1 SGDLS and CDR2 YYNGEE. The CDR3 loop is CASSVLDRAYYNEQFF. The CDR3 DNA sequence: TGTGCCAGCAGCGTCTTGGACAGGGCTTACTACAATGAGCAGTTCTTC. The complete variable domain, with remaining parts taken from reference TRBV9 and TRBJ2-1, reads DSGVTQTPKHLITATGQRVTLRCSPRSGDLSVYWYQQSLDQGLQFLIQYYNGEERAKGNILERFSAQQFPDLHSELNLSSLELGDSALYFCASSVLDRAYYNEQFFGPGTRLTVL.

CDR3 in amino acids: CAWSPRAYEQYF. CDR3 bases: TGTGCCTGGAGCCCGAGGGCCTACGAGCAGTACTTC. This rearrangement joins TRBV30 to TRBJ2-7; D is possibly TRBD2 (5 bases). This CDR3 spans 12 amino acids. The V end lost 3 bases, the J end lost 2 bases, and 8 bases lay between the germline ends. In germline, CDR1 is GTSNPN, CDR2 SVGIG (reference sequence).

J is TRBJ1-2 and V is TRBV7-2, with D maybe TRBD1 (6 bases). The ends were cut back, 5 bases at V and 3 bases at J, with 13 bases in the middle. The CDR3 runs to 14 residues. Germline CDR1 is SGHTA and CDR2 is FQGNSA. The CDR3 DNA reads TGTGCCAGCAGCCCTCGGGCAGGGGACTATGGCTACACCTTC. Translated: CASSPRAGDYGYTF.

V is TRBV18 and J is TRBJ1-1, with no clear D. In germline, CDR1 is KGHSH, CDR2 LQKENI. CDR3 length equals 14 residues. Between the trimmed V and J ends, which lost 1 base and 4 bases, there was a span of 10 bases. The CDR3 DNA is TGTGCCAGCTCACCACGCCCGGGTCTCACTGAAGCTTTCTTT. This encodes CASSPRPGLTEAFF.

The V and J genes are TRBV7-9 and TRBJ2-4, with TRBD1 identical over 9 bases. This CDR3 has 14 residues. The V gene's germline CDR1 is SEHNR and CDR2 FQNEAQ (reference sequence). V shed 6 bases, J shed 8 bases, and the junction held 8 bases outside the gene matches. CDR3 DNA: TGTGCCAGCAGTTTCGACAGGGGGGTAGACATTCAGTACTTC. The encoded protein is CASSFDRGVDIQYF.

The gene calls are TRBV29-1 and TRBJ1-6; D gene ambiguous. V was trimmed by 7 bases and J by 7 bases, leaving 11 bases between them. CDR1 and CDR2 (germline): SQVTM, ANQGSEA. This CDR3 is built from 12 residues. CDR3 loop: CSDETPNSPLHF. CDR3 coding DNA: TGCAGCGACGAGACACCGAATTCACCCCTCCACTTT.

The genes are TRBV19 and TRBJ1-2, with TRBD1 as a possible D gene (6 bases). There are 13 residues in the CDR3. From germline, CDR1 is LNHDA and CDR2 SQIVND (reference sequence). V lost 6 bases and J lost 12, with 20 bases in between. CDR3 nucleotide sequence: TGTGCCAGTAGACTCAGGACAGAGCTCAGAGACACCTTC. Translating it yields CASRLRTELRDTF.

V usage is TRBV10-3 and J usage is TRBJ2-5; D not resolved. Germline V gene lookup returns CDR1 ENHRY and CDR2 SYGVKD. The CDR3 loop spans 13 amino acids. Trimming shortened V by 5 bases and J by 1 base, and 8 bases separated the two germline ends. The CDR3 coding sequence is TGTGCCATCAGTCGAGGCCTCCAAGAGACCCAGTACTTC. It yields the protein CAISRGLQETQYF.

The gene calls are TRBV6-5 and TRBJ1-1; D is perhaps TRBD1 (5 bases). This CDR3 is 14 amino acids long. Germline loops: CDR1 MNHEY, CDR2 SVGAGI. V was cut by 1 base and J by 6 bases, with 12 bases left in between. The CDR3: CASSYFGTFPEAFF. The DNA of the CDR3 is TGTGCCAGCAGTTACTTCGGGACTTTCCCTGAAGCTTTCTTT.

This chain's CDR3 is CASSARTGGRLQGAFF. CDR3 bases: TGTGCCAGCAGCGCGCGGACAGGGGGCCGTTTGCAGGGAGCTTTCTTT. The chain employs TRBV2 and TRBJ1-1, with 11 bases lining up with TRBD1. Looked up from germline, CDR1 is SNHLY and CDR2 is FYNNEI. The V gene end was trimmed by 6 bases and the J gene end by 10 bases; junction bases not matched to a gene: 16. This CDR3 region has 16 residues.

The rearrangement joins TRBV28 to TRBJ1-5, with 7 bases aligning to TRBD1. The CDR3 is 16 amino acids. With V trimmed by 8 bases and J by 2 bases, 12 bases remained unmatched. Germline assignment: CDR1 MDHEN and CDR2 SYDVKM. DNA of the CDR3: TGTGCCAGCGGATACAGGGGCACTGGCCGCAATCAGCCCCAGCATTTT. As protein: CASGYRGTGRNQPQHF.